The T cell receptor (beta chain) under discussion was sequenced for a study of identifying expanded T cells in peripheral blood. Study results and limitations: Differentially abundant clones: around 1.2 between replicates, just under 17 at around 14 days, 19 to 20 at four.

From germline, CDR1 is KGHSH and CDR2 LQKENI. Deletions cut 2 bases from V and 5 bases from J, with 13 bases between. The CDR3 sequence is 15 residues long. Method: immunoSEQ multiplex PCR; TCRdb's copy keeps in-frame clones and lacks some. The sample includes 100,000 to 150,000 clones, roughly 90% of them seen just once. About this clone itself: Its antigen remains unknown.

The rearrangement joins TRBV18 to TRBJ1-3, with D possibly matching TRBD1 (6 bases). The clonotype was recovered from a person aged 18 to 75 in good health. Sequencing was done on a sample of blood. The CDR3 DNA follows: TGTGCCAGCTCACCAAAGGTTACAGGGCGAAACACCATATATTTT. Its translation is CASSPKVTGRNTIYF.